This TCR beta chain came from a study of vaccination and CD4 T cells after COVID-19. Turning to the study itself: Stimulation of cells relied on overlapping spike peptides derived from SARS-CoV-2, HCoV-NL63, HCoV-OC43 and HCoV-229E. Study results and limitations: Within the convalescent patients, spike mono-reactivity was found in 304 of 307 vaccine-specific clones. Detection of a median roughly 83% of reactive clones in convalescent patients was confined to the period after vaccination.

Oncomine TCR Beta short-read sequencing was applied to DNA from cultured CD4+ T cells. MiXCR, applied by TCRdb to the PCR reads, yields one record per CDR3 protein. The sample shows 20,000 to 25,000 distinct CDR3 sequences, approximately 65% of them seen only once. Sample treatment: roughly 11-day PBMC culture with coronavirus spike peptide pools or control peptides (ViraFEST assay). The authors cultured approximately 2 million PBMCs per well with roughly 9.8 IU/ml IL-2 and about 10 ug/ml peptide pools. CDR3 size: 12 residues. V shed 5 bases and J shed 2 bases, with 7 bases lying between them. The germline V gene has CDR1 DFQATT and CDR2 SNEGSKA (reference sequence). This clonotype was counted only a few times. What it binds is unknown.

V gene TRBV20-1 combines with J gene TRBJ1-5; no clear D. Sequenced material: CD4+ T cells from blood, cultured in vitro, taken before SARS-CoV-2 vaccination. This sequence originates from a human donor who received a COVID-19 vaccine. The CDR3 sequence: CSAYRGNQPQHF. The DNA of the CDR3 is TGCAGTGCTTACCGCGGCAATCAGCCCCAGCATTTT.